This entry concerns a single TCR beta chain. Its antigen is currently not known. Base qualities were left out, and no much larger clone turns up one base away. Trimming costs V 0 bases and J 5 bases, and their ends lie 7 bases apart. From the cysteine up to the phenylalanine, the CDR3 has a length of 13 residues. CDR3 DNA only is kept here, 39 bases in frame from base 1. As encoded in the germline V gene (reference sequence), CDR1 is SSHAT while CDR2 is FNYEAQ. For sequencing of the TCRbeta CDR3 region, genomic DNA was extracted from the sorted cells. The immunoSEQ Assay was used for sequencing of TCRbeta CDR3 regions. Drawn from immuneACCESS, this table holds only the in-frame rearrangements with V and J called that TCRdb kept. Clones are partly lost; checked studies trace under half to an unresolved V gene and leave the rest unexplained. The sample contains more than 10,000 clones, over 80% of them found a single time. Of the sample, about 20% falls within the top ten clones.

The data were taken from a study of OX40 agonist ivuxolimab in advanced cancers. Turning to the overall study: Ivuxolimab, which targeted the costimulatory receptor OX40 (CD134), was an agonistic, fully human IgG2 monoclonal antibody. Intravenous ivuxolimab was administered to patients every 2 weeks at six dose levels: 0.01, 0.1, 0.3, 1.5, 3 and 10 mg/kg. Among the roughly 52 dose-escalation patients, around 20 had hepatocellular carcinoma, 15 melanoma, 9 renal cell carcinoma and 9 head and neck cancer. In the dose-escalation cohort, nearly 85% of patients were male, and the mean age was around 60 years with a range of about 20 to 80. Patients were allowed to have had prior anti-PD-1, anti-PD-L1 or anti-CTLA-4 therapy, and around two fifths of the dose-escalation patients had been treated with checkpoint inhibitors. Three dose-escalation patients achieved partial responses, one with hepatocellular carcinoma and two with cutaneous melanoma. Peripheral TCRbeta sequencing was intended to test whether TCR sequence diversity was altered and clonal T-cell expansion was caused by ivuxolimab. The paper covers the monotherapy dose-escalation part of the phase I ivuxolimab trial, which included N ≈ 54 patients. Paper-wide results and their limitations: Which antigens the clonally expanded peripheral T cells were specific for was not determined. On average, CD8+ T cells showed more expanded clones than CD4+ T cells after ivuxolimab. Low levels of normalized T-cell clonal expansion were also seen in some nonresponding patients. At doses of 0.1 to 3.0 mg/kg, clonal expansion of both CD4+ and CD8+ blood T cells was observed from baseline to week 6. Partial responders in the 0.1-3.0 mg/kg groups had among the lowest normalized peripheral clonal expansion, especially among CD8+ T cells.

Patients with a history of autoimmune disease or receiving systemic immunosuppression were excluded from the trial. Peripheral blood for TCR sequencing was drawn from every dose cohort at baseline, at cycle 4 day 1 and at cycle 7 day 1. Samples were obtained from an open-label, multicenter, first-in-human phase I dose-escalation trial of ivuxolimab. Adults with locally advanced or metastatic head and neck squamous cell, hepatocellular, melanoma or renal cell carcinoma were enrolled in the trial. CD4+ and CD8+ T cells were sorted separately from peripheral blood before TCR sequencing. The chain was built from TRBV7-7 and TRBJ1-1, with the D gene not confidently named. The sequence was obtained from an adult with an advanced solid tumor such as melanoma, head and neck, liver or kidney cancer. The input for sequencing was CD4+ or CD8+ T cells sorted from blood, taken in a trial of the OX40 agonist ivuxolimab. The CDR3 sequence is CASSLALGTEAFF. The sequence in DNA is TGTGCCAGCAGCTTAGCGCTTGGGACTGAAGCTTTCTTT.